This T cell receptor (beta chain) was found in a study of T cell clones after liver transplantation. TCRdb keeps only in-frame clones here, not all; method: immunoSEQ multiplex PCR. Among roughly 74,000 clones listed, over 70% were seen once. Many counts were recorded for this clone. The TCR was taken from a human donor who received a liver transplant. Here the sequenced sample was CD4+ T cells from blood, taken before liver transplant.

The CDR3 DNA sequence: TGTGCCAGCAGCTTGTACTCCCAAGAGACCCAGTACTTC. Its protein is CASSLYSQETQYF. The chain is built from TRBV7-6 and TRBJ2-5; D is undetermined. The CDR3 spans 13 residues. Germline CDR1 SGHVS, CDR2 FNYEAQ. Trimming stripped 3 bases from V and 1 base from J, with 6 bases between.